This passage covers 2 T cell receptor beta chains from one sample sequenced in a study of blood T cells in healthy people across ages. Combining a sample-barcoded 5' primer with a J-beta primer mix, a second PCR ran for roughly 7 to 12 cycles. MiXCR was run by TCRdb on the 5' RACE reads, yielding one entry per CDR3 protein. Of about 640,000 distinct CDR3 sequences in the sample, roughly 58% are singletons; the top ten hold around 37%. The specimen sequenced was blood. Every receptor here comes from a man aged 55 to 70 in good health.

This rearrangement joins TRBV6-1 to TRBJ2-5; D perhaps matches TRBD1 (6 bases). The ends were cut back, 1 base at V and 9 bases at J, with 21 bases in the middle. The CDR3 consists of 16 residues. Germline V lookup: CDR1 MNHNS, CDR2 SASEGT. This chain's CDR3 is CASSEVALDRYFPQYF. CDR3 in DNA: TGTGCCAGCAGTGAAGTGGCCTTGGACAGATATTTTCCCCAGTACTTC.

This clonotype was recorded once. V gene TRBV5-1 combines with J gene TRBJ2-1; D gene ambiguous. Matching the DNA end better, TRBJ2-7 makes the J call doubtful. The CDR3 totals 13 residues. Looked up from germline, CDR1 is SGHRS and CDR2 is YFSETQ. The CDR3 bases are TGCGCCAGCAGCTCTCTAGTAGGCTATGAGCAGTACTTC. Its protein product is CASSSLVGYEQYF.